This record looks at one TCR beta chain sequence and its context. Its antigen remains unidentified. The germline V gene has CDR1 WSHSY and CDR2 SAAADI. V was cut by 2 bases and J by 11 bases, with 9 bases left in between. The CDR3 contains 11 residues. This specimen comes from a study of cytomegalovirus exposure and HLA in healthy donors. Study findings and constraints: Apart from CMV serostatus, no immune exposure information was available. Associated with cytomegalovirus, according to the listing, were 150 to 200 TCR beta chains.

The study ran its PCR with 60 Vbeta and 13 Jbeta primers. Sequencing used immunoSEQ multiplex PCR; TCRdb keeps in-frame clones, though not all of them. The sample records about 170,000 clones, roughly 80% being singletons. The V gene is TRBV10-2, the J gene TRBJ1-1; tentative D call: TRBD1 (5 bases). The source is a male donor in good health and CMV-seronegative. The material sequenced was PBMCs. The CDR3 nucleotides are TGCGCCAGCAGTGAGCAGGGTAGGGCTTTCTTT. Its protein is CASSEQGRAFF.